This TCR beta chain was captured by sequencing in a study of T cells after yellow fever vaccination. Study context: The fractions with low cell numbers were processed using SMART-Seq v4 Ultra Low Input.

This clonotype was seen at least ten times. Template switching by 5'RACE produced TCR cDNA, adding a universal primer site and UMIs. Using its own MiXCR run on the 5' RACE reads, TCRdb lists one record per CDR3 protein. This table holds over 100,000 distinct CDR3 sequences, around 8% found once. The length of the CDR3 is 13 residues. Between the trimmed V and J ends, which lost 4 bases and 8 bases, there was a span of 12 bases. Per germline, CDR1 LNHNV and CDR2 YYDKDF (reference sequence). Here the sequenced sample was CD8+ T cells sorted from PBMCs, taken 45 days after the yellow fever booster vaccination. The gene calls are TRBV15 and TRBJ2-4; D might be TRBD1 or TRBD2, each matching 5 bases. This receptor was taken from a man aged 25 to 40 who received the YFV17D yellow fever vaccine. In nucleotides, the CDR3 is TGTGCCACCAGCAACGCCGGGACGTACATTCAGTACTTC. It yields the protein CATSNAGTYIQYF.